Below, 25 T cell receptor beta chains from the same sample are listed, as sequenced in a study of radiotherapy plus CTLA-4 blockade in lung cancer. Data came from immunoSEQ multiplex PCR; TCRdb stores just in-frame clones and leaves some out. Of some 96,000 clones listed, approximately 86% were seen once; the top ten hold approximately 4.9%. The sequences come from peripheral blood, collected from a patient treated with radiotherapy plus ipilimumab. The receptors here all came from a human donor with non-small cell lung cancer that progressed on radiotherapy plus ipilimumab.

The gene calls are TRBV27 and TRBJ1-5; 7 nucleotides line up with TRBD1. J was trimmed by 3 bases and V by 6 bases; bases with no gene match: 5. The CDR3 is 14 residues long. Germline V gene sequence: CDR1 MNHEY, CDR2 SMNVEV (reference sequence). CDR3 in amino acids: CASSHDRANQPQHF. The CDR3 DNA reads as TGTGCCAGCAGCCACGACAGGGCCAATCAGCCCCAGCATTTT.

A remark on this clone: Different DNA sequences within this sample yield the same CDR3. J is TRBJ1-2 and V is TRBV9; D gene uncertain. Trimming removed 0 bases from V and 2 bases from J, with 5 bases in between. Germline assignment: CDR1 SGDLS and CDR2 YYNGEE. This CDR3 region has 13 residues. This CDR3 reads CASSVGENYGYTF. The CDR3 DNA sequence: TGTGCCAGCAGCGTAGGAGAAAACTATGGCTACACCTTC.

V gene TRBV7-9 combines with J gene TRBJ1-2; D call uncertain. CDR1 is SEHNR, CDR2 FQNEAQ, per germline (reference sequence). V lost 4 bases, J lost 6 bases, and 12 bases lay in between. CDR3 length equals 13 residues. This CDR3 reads CASSWLGGNGYTF. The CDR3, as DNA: TGTGCCAGCAGCTGGCTCGGAGGGAATGGCTACACCTTC.

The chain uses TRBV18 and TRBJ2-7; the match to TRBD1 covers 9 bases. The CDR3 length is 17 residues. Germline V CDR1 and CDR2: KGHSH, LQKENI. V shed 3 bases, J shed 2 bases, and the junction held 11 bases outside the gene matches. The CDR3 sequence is CASSPDPGQGGPYEQYF. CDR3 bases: TGTGCCAGCTCACCTGACCCGGGACAGGGAGGGCCCTACGAGCAGTACTTC.

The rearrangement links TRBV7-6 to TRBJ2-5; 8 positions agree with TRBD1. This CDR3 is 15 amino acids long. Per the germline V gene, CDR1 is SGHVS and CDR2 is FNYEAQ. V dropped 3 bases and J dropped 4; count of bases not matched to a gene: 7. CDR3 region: CASSFQGGQGETQYF. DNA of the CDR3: TGTGCCAGCAGCTTCCAGGGAGGACAGGGAGAGACCCAGTACTTC.

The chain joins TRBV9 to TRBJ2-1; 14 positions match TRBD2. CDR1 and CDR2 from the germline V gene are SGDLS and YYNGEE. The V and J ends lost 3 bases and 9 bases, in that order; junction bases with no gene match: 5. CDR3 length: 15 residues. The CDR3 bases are TGTGCCAGCAGCGCGACTAGCGGGAGGGCCGGTGAGCAGTTCTTC. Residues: CASSATSGRAGEQFF.

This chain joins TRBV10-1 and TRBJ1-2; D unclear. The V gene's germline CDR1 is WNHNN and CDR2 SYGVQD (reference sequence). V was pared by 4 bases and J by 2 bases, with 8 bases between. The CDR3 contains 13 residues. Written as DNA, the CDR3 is TGCGCCAGCAGTGCCGAGACGAACTATGGCTACACCTTC. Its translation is CASSAETNYGYTF.

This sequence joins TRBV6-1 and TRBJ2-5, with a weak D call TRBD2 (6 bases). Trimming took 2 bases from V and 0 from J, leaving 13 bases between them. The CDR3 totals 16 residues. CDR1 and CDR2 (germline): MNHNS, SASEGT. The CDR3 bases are TGTGCCAGCAGTGAACCTGCTAGCGTAAACCAAGAGACCCAGTACTTC. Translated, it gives CASSEPASVNQETQYF.

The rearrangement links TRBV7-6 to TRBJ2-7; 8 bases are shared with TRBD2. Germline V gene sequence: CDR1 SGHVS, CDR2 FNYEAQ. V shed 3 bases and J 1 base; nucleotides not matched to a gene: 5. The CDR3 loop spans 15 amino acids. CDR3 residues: CASSFEAGVSYEQYF. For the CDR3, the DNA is TGTGCCAGCAGCTTCGAAGCGGGAGTGTCCTACGAGCAGTACTTC.

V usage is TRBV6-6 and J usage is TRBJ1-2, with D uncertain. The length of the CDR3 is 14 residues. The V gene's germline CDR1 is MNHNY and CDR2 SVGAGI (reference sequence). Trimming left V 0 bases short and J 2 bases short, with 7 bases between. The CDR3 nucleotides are TGTGCCAGCAGTTACTCTGGGCGGAACTATGGCTACACCTTC. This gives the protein CASSYSGRNYGYTF.

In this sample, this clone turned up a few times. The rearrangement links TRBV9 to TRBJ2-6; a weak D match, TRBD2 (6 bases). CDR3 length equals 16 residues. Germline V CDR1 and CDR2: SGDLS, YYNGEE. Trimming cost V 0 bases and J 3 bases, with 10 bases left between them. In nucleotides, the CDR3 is TGTGCCAGCAGCGTAGGGAGGGGTGTTGGGGCCAACGTCCTGACTTTC. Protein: CASSVGRGVGANVLTF.

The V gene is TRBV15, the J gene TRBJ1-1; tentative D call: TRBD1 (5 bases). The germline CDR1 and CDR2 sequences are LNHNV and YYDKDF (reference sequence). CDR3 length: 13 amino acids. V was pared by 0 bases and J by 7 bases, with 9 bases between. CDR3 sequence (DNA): TGTGCCACCAGCAGAGATCAGGGCCTTGAAGCTTTCTTT. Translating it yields CATSRDQGLEAFF. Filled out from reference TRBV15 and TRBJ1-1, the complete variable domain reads DAMVIQNPRYQVTQFGKPVTLSCSQTLNHNVMYWYQQKSSQAPKLLFHYYDKDFNNEADTPDNFQSRRPNTSFCFLDIRSPGLGDTAMYLCATSRDQGLEAFFGQGTRLTVV.

The CDR3 coding sequence is TGTGCCACCAGCAGAGAGACAGCCACCCTCGTCGAGCAGTACTTC. This codes for CATSRETATLVEQYF. V is TRBV15 and J is TRBJ2-7; perhaps TRBD1 as D (5 bases). The CDR3 runs to 15 residues. Looked up from germline, CDR1 is LNHNV and CDR2 is YYDKDF (reference sequence). V lost 0 bases and J lost 6, with 15 bases in between.

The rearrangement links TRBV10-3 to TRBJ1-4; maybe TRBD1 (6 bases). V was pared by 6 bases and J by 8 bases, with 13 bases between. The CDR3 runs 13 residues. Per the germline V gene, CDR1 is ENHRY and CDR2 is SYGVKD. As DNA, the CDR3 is TGTGCCATCAGACGGGACAACTCCGAAAAACTGTTTTTT. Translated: CAIRRDNSEKLFF.

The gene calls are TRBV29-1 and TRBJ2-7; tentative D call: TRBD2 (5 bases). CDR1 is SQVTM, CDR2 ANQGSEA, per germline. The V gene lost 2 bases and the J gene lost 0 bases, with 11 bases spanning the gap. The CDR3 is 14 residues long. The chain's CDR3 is CSVELGSSSYEQYF. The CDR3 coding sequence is TGCAGCGTTGAACTGGGGAGCAGCTCCTACGAGCAGTACTTC.

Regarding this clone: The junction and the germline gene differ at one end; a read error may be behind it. CDR3 in amino acids: CASSLVGGRGTLPKYSNQPQHF. CDR3 in DNA: TGTGCTAGCAGCTTAGTAGGGGGGCGGGGCACCCTCCCGAAGTATAGCAATCAGCCCCAGCATTTT. The chain couples TRBV7-7 to TRBJ1-5; a possible D gene is TRBD1 (6 bases). Germline V CDR1 and CDR2: SSHAT, FNYEAQ (reference sequence). The CDR3 loop spans 22 amino acids.

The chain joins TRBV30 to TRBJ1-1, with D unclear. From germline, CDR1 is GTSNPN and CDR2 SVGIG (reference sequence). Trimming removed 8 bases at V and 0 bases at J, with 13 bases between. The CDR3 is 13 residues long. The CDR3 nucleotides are TGTGCCGGACTCCGATCTTTGAACACTGAAGCTTTCTTT. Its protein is CAGLRSLNTEAFF.

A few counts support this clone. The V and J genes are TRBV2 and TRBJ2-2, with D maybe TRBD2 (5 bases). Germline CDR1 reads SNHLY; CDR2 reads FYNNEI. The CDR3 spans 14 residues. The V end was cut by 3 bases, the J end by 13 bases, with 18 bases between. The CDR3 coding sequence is TGTGCCAGCAGTGATATCCAGCGGTACATCGGGCTGTTTTTT. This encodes CASSDIQRYIGLFF.

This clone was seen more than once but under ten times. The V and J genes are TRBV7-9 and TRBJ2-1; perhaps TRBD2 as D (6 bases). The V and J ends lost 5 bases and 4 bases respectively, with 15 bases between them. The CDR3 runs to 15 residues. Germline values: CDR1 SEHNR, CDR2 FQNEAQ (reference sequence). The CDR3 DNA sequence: TGTGCCAGCAGCCCCCAGACTAGTGGATACAATGAGCAGTTCTTC. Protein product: CASSPQTSGYNEQFF.

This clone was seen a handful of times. CDR3 region: CASSLGTGDEKLFF. The CDR3 nucleotides are TGCGCCAGCAGCTTGGGGACAGGGGATGAAAAACTGTTTTTT. The J gene is TRBJ1-4, the V gene TRBV5-1, with 9 bases identical to TRBD1. The V segment lost 0 bases and the J segment 6 bases; nucleotides outside the gene matches: 0. The V gene's germline CDR1 is SGHRS and CDR2 YFSETQ. The CDR3 contains 14 residues.

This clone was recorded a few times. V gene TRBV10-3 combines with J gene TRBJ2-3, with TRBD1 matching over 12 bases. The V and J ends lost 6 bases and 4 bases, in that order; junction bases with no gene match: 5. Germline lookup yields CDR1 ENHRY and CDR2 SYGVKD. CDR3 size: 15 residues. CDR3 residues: CAIRAGTGGPDTQYF. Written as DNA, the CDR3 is TGTGCCATCAGAGCAGGGACAGGGGGCCCAGATACGCAGTATTTT.

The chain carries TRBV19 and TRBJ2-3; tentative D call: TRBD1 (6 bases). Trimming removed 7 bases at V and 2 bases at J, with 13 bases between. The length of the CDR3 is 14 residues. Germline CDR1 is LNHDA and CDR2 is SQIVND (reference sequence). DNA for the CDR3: TGTGCCAGTAACCCCAACAGGGCCACAGATACGCAGTATTTT. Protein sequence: CASNPNRATDTQYF.

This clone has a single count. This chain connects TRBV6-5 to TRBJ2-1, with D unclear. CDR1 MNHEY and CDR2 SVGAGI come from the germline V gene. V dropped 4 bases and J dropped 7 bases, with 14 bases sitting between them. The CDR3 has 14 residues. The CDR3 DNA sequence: TGTGCCAGCAGTTCCGGCGTTGTGGTAAATGAGCAGTTCTTC. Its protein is CASSSGVVVNEQFF.

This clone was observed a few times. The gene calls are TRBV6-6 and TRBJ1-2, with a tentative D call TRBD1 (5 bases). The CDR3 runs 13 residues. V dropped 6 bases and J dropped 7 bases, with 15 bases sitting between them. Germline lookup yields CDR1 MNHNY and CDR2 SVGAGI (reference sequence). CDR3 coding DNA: TGTGCCAGCAGCACCCGGGGGGTTGGTGGCTACACCTTC. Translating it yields CASSTRGVGGYTF.

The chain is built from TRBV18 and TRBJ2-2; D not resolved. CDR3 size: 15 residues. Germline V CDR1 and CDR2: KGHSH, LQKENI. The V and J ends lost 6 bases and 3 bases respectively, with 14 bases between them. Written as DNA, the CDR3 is TGTGCCAGCTCCCCGCAACTGACGGACACCGGGGAGCTGTTTTTT. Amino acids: CASSPQLTDTGELFF.